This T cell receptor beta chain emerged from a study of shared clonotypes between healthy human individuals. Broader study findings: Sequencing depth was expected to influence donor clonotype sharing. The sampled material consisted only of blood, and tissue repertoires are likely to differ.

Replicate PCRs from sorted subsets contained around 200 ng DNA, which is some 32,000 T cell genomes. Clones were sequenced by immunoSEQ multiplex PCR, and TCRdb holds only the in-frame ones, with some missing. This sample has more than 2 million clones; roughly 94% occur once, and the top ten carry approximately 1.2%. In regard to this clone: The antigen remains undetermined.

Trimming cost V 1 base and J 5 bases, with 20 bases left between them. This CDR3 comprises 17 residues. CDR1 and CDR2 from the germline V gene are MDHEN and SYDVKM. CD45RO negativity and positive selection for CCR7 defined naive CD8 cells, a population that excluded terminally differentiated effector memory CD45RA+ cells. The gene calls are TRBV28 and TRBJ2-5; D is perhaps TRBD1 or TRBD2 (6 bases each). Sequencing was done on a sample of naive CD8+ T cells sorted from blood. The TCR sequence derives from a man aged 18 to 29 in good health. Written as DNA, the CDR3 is TGTGCCAGCAGTTTATCGCCCCTAGGGGGACTGGGGGAGACCCAGTACTTC. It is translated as CASSLSPLGGLGETQYF.